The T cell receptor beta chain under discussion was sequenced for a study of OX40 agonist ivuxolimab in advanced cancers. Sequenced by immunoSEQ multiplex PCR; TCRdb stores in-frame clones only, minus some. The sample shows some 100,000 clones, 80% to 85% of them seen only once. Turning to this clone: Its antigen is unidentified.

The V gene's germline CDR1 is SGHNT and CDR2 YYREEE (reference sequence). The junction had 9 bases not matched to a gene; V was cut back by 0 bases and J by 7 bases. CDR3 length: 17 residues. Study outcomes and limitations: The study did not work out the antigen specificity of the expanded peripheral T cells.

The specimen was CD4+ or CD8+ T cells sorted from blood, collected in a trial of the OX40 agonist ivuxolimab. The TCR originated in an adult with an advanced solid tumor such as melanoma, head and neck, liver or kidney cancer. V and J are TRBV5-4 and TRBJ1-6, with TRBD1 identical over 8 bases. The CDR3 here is CASSLARTGIGNSPLHF. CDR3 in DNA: TGTGCCAGCAGCTTGGCAAGGACAGGGATTGGAAATTCACCCCTCCACTTT.